The rows below give T cell receptor beta chains drawn from one sample of a study of human T cells and chemical hapten exposure. Each CDR3 protein gets one entry after TCRdb re-called the RACE reads with MiXCR. This sample has 110,000 to 150,000 distinct CDR3 sequences, with around 11% found just once. The specimen was whole blood, collected in connection with sensitization to the hapten diphenylcyclopropenone (DPC). The source is a woman aged 50 to 60 with alopecia areata. Some clones in this sample may be carry-over from other donors' samples. Both conserved end residues are part of each CDR3.

TRBJ1-5 TRBV12-3/TRBV12-4 CASSLLQDGQPQHF
TRBJ2-3 TRBV6-5 CASSVLGRSTDTQYF
TRBJ2-5 TRBV20-1 CSARGNLIPGAETQYF
TRBJ1-2 TRBV12-5 CASGQNRGFGYGYTF
TRBJ2-3 TRBV14 CASSQDVLAGVDTQYF
TRBJ2-1 TRBV12-3/TRBV12-4 CASRLGLVNEQFF
TRBJ2-7 TRBV5-3 CASQGSGRYEQYF
TRBJ1-1 TRBV7-2 CASSSRQGGTEAFF
TRBJ2-6 TRBV21-1 CASSKEERPPPSGANVLTF
TRBJ2-7 TRBV2 CASSWTSGIQYF
TRBJ2-3 TRBV4-3 CASSQVWGVSTDTQYF
TRBJ1-5 TRBV20-1 CSAKDTALSNQPQHF
TRBJ2-5 TRBV11-2 CASSLDAGLARGETQYF
TRBJ2-7 TRBV7-9 CASSWGLLYEQYF
TRBJ2-5 TRBV24-1 CATSEGTVQETQYF
TRBJ2-7 TRBV7-6 CASSPLLAGPYEQYF
TRBJ2-6 TRBV6-5 CASSFQTASSGWSGANVLTF
TRBJ2-7 TRBV2 CASSRTSPYEQYF
TRBJ2-7 TRBV5-1 CASSRVNYEQYF
TRBJ1-2 TRBV5-1 CASSLAGATSGYTF
TRBJ1-5 TRBV12-3/TRBV12-4 CASSSGTDYSNQPQHF
TRBJ1-1 TRBV29-1 CSVGRNTEAFF
TRBJ2-7 TRBV10-3 CAISVGQANYEQYF
TRBJ1-5 TRBV2 CASRQRGANQPQHF
TRBJ2-3 TRBV11-3 CASSLGVGSGTDTQYF
TRBJ2-2 TRBV6-2/TRBV6-3 CASSLLAGTAGELFF
TRBJ2-7 TRBV7-2 CASSPGPLAYEQYF
TRBJ2-3 TRBV7-6 CASSPRGRRTTDTQYF
TRBJ2-3 TRBV29-1 CSVEYGTSGPGTDTQYF
TRBJ2-1 TRBV2 CAGRGSGGATYNEQFF
TRBJ2-6 TRBV19 CASRLDSGANVLTF
TRBJ2-7 TRBV7-2 CASSFRTSGSSSYEQYF
TRBJ2-7 TRBV6-6 CASSNRDRGAYEQYF
TRBJ2-3 TRBV18 CASSPGGSGTDTQYF
TRBJ2-2 TRBV29-1 CSAGGTSGQTGELFF
TRBJ2-6 TRBV19 CASRQTSASSGANVLTF
TRBJ2-2 TRBV7-6 CASSLGNPAISGELFF
TRBJ1-1 TRBV5-4 CASSRTRSTEAFF
TRBJ1-5 TRBV14 CASSQAGPLGPQHF
TRBJ1-6 TRBV20-1 CSALALLNSPLHF
TRBJ1-4 TRBV11-2 CASSLVRRWGEKLFF
TRBJ1-2 TRBV15 CATSRDQRQTGYTF
TRBJ1-1 TRBV28 CASSLSSAQEAFF
TRBJ1-5 TRBV12-3/TRBV12-4 CASRLRDRQPQHF
TRBJ1-5 TRBV10-3 CAISGTDNQPQHF
TRBJ1-4 TRBV6-5 CASSYRREATNEKLFF
TRBJ1-1 TRBV20-1 CSAPRTGLNTEAFF
TRBJ2-6 TRBV6-6 CASTISLSSGANVLTF
TRBJ2-2 TRBV6-4 CASRAVMGNTGELFF
TRBJ2-5 TRBV9 CASTRDLAGEKTQYF
TRBJ2-5 TRBV28 CASGSSRVGETQYF
TRBJ2-4 TRBV29-1 CSLRQGDIQYF
TRBJ1-6 TRBV12-3/TRBV12-4 CASSSRTGEHSPLHF
TRBJ2-7 TRBV27 CASALSGTGNEQYF
TRBJ2-3 TRBV3-1 CASSRRTSGATSTDTQYF